The rows below give T cell receptor beta chains drawn from one sample of a study of persistence of HIV-infected CD4 T cells. For these TCRs, the target antigens are not known. Only in-frame clones appear in the TCRdb table, and some are missing; sequencing was by immunoSEQ multiplex PCR. The sample holds 25,000 to 35,000 clones; 78% are singletons and the top ten take roughly 0.8%. This material consisted of CD4+ T cells sorted from PBMCs after approximately 18-hour stimulation, taken from a patient who received antiretroviral therapy. Every receptor here comes from an adult woman with HIV who was CMV-seropositive. Both conserved end residues are part of each CDR3. D genes are given only for firm matches. The listing skips clone size in some rows; elsewhere it reads once, few, many or a size class.

v_call,j_call,d_call,cdr3_length,clone_size,cdr3_aa,cdr3_nt
TRBV19,TRBJ1-2,NA,16,NA,CASTLRPRGSNYGYTF,TGTGCCAGTACCCTGAGACCTCGGGGTTCTAACTATGGCTACACCTTC
TRBV3-1/TRBV3-2,TRBJ2-5,NA,15,NA,CASSQDPRRKETQYF,TGTGCCAGCAGCCAAGACCCACGGCGCAAGGAGACCCAGTACTTC
TRBV4-1,TRBJ2-3,NA,16,NA,CASSQDAGGGTDTQYF,TGCGCCAGCAGCCAAGATGCGGGCGGGGGCACAGATACGCAGTATTTT
TRBV19,TRBJ2-1,NA,17,NA,CASSIRRGPLSPNEQFF,TGTGCCAGTAGTATTAGGCGGGGGCCCCTTTCGCCGAATGAGCAGTTCTTC
TRBV5-1,TRBJ2-3,TRBD2,16,NA,CASSLARLAGTDTQYF,TGCGCCAGCAGCTTGGCGCGTCTAGCGGGGACAGATACGCAGTATTTT
TRBV30,TRBJ1-4,TRBD1,15,NA,CAWSRDRAGNEKLFF,TGTGCCTGGAGTCGGGACAGGGCGGGTAATGAAAAACTGTTTTTT
TRBV30,TRBJ1-2,NA,11,NA,CALGLGHGYTF,TGTGCCTTGGGACTGGGGCATGGCTACACCTTC
TRBV18,TRBJ1-6,NA,17,NA,CASSPPITGTLNSPLHF,TGTGCCAGCTCACCACCTATCACAGGGACGCTTAATTCACCCCTCCACTTT
TRBV30,TRBJ1-2,NA,12,NA,CAWSQGLGGYTF,TGTGCCTGGAGTCAAGGGCTGGGAGGCTACACCTTC
TRBV10-2,TRBJ2-4,TRBD2,13,NA,CASSLAGENIQYF,TGCGCCAGCAGCCTAGCGGGGGAAAACATTCAGTACTTC
TRBV7-3,TRBJ1-6,NA,14,NA,CASSLGRENSPLHF,TGTGCCAGCAGCTTAGGCAGGGAAAATTCACCCCTCCACTTT
TRBV7-9,TRBJ2-7,NA,13,NA,CASSLEVYRGKYF,TGTGCCAGCAGCTTAGAGGTTTATAGGGGAAAGTACTTC
TRBV12-5,TRBJ1-1,NA,13,NA,CASGLGLSTEAFF,TGTGCTAGTGGTTTGGGACTGAGTACTGAAGCTTTCTTT
TRBV14,TRBJ2-4,NA,16,once,CASSITWRGKQNIQYF,TGTGCCAGCAGCATTACCTGGAGGGGAAAACAAAACATTCAGTACTTC
TRBV4-1,TRBJ2-1,NA,15,NA,CASSQEIARAGEQFF,TGCGCCAGCAGCCAAGAGATAGCGAGGGCGGGTGAGCAGTTCTTC
TRBV6-5,TRBJ1-2,TRBD1,15,NA,CASSYTPTGAYGYTF,TGTGCCAGCAGTTACACCCCGACAGGGGCCTATGGCTACACCTTC
TRBV6-5,TRBJ2-5,TRBD1,13,NA,CASSSDRQETQYF,TGTGCCAGCAGTTCGGACAGGCAAGAGACCCAGTACTTC
TRBV14,TRBJ2-3,TRBD1,15,NA,CASSRDRGPTDTQYF,TGTGCCAGCAGCCGGGACAGGGGTCCCACAGATACGCAGTATTTT
TRBV10-2,TRBJ1-5,NA,12,once,CASSETVRPQHF,TGCGCCAGCAGTGAGACAGTCCGGCCCCAGCATTTT
TRBV18,TRBJ2-7,NA,12,NA,CASSPGTYEQYF,TGTGCCAGCTCACCCGGGACCTACGAGCAGTACTTC
TRBV6-5,TRBJ2-6,NA,13,NA,CASIRSGANVLTF,TGTGCCAGCATTCGGTCCGGGGCCAACGTCCTGACTTTC
TRBV12-5,TRBJ1-6,NA,13,NA,CASSDRGNSPLHF,TGTGCTAGTTCGGATCGGGGGAATTCACCCCTCCACTTT
TRBV6-5,TRBJ1-1,NA,12,NA,CASMGGPGEAFF,TGTGCCAGCATGGGGGGGCCAGGTGAAGCTTTCTTT
TRBV29-1,TRBJ1-2,TRBD1,15,NA,CSVEKITGGRYGYTF,TGCAGCGTTGAAAAGATTACAGGGGGGCGGTATGGCTACACCTTC
TRBV5-1,TRBJ2-1,TRBD1,15,once,CASSFTGGAYNEQFF,TGCGCCAGCAGCTTCACAGGGGGCGCCTACAATGAGCAGTTCTTC
TRBV5-6,TRBJ1-6,TRBD1,17,NA,CASSLGTGLTRGSPLHF,TGTGCCAGCAGCCTGGGGACAGGGCTGACTAGAGGATCACCCCTCCACTTT
TRBV19,TRBJ1-2,TRBD1,12,once,CASTGQGDGYTF,TGTGCCAGTACGGGACAGGGTGATGGCTACACCTTC